A selection of T cell receptor beta chains follows, all from one sample in a study of T cells in Graves' hyperthyroidism and ophthalmopathy. TCRdb fed the multiplex PCR reads into MiXCR, producing one record per CDR3 protein. The data contain 500,000 to 600,000 distinct CDR3 sequences, approximately 15% of them seen just once; the ten biggest clones take up 18%. Material for sequencing was blood. Receptor source: a woman under 30 with Graves' hyperthyroidism. CDR3s include the opening cysteine and the closing phenylalanine or tryptophan. Fields, in order: CDR3 length, D gene, V gene, clone size, J gene, CDR3 DNA, CDR3 protein. D genes are given only for firm matches. Only some rows state a clone size, as once, few, many or a class for expanded clones.

CDR3 length: 12
D gene: NA
V gene: TRBV28
clone size: many
J gene: TRBJ2-1
CDR3 DNA: TGTGCCAGCAGTTTAGGTCGGATTGAGCAGTTCTTC
CDR3 protein: CASSLGRIEQFF

CDR3 length: 20
D gene: NA
V gene: TRBV12-3/TRBV12-4
clone size: many
J gene: TRBJ2-3
CDR3 DNA: TGTGCCAGCAGTCGGACGGTAGGAGAACTCCATTATCTACGCACAGATACGCAGTATTTT
CDR3 protein: CASSRTVGELHYLRTDTQYF

CDR3 length: 14
D gene: TRBD1
V gene: TRBV5-8
clone size: many
J gene: TRBJ2-3
CDR3 DNA: TGTGCCAGCAGCTTGAGGACAGGGGGCGATACGCAGTATTTT
CDR3 protein: CASSLRTGGDTQYF

CDR3 length: 14
D gene: NA
V gene: TRBV5-1
clone size: many
J gene: TRBJ1-1
CDR3 DNA: TGCGCCAGCAGCAGGGGACCACCAAGCACTGAAGCTTTCTTT
CDR3 protein: CASSRGPPSTEAFF

CDR3 length: 14
D gene: NA
V gene: TRBV4-1
clone size: NA
J gene: TRBJ1-5
CDR3 DNA: TGCGCCAGCAGCCAAGGAGGGTATAATCGGCCCCAGCATTTT
CDR3 protein: CASSQGGYNRPQHF

CDR3 length: 14
D gene: NA
V gene: TRBV5-1
clone size: many
J gene: TRBJ1-2
CDR3 DNA: TGCGCCAGCAGCTCGGAGTTGGGGGGCTATGGCTACACCTTC
CDR3 protein: CASSSELGGYGYTF

CDR3 length: 14
D gene: TRBD1
V gene: TRBV19
clone size: few
J gene: TRBJ2-7
CDR3 DNA: TGTGCCAGTACTCCGGGACAGGGGACCTACGAGCAGTACTTC
CDR3 protein: CASTPGQGTYEQYF

CDR3 length: 15
D gene: TRBD1
V gene: TRBV9
clone size: NA
J gene: TRBJ2-7
CDR3 DNA: TGTGCCAGCAGTCCTGGGACAGGGGTTGACAACGAGCAGTACTTC
CDR3 protein: CASSPGTGVDNEQYF

CDR3 length: 15
D gene: TRBD1
V gene: TRBV28
clone size: many
J gene: TRBJ2-1
CDR3 DNA: TGTGCCAGCAGTTTACTTGGACAGGGGTACAATGAGCAGTTCTTC
CDR3 protein: CASSLLGQGYNEQFF

CDR3 length: 15
D gene: NA
V gene: TRBV20-1
clone size: many
J gene: TRBJ1-2
CDR3 DNA: TGCAGTGCTACTAAGGCGGGGGGCCCGTTCAATGGCTACACCTTC
CDR3 protein: CSATKAGGPFNGYTF

CDR3 length: 13
D gene: NA
V gene: TRBV7-9
clone size: NA
J gene: TRBJ2-7
CDR3 DNA: TGTGCCAGCAGCCGTATAGGGTCCTACGAGCAGTACTTC
CDR3 protein: CASSRIGSYEQYF

CDR3 length: 14
D gene: TRBD1
V gene: TRBV6-1
clone size: many
J gene: TRBJ2-3
CDR3 DNA: TGTGCCAGCATGCGACAGGGCGGAGTGGATACGCAGTATTTT
CDR3 protein: CASMRQGGVDTQYF

CDR3 length: 16
D gene: NA
V gene: TRBV7-2
clone size: few
J gene: TRBJ2-5
CDR3 DNA: TGTGCCAGCAGCACCCAGTGGGGGGCCGGGTGGGAGACCCAGTACTTC
CDR3 protein: CASSTQWGAGWETQYF

CDR3 length: 15
D gene: TRBD1
V gene: TRBV12-3/TRBV12-4
clone size: few
J gene: TRBJ2-1
CDR3 DNA: TGTGCCAGCAGTCTCACAGGGGGCACCGGGGATGAGCAGTTCTTC
CDR3 protein: CASSLTGGTGDEQFF